This T cell receptor beta chain was recovered during a study of T cells in localized non-small cell lung cancer. Study-level points and caveats: The appearance of a median approximately 57 of the top 100 tumor clones was seen in adjacent lung. Among blood samples, higher T cell density accompanied longer overall survival. Because only a single region of the tumor was sequenced, heterogeneity remains possible. Uninvolved adjacent lung had more T cell clonality than any other tissue, topping tumor.

The germline V gene encodes CDR1 LNHNV and CDR2 YYDKDF (reference sequence). Germline trimming cut 4 bases from V and 0 bases from J; bases unmatched to any gene: 3. This CDR3 is built from 15 residues. The table lists this clone with a few counts. No antigen is known for it. Produced via immunoSEQ multiplex PCR; TCRdb's table is partial and in-frame only. The top ten hold 17% of the sample, which has tens of thousands of clones, almost 85% seen once. The sequence derives from a male donor aged 60 or over with stage III squamous cell lung carcinoma. The chain joins TRBV15 to TRBJ1-3, with 7 bases that match TRBD1. Sequences were derived from peripheral blood, sampled before any cancer treatment. The CDR3 coding sequence is TGTGCCACCAGCATGGACAGGAGCTCTGGAAACACCATATATTTT. Its protein is CATSMDRSSGNTIYF.